A single sample gave rise to the 28 T cell receptor beta chains below, sequenced in a study of CD8 T cells in Susac syndrome (dated by TCRdb to the late 2010s). The method behind the library was the immunoSEQ multiplex PCR assay. RNA was extracted with the RNeasy kit and roughly 0.45 to 1 ug was reverse transcribed using random hexamers. TCRdb trimmed public reads at Q25 via fastp, called clones via MiXCR and kept in-frame beta chains. Rows are combined by CDR3 protein, so each entry shows the most common genes and DNA. This sample is represented by about 210,000 distinct CDR3 sequences; 94% of them were singletons. The ten largest clones represent under 0.2% of the sample. Specimen: CD4+ T cells from PBMCs. Every receptor here comes from a human donor with Susac syndrome.

V gene TRBV6-6 combines with J gene TRBJ2-1; D remains ambiguous. The V gene's germline CDR1 is MNHNY and CDR2 SVGAGI (reference sequence). Between the trimmed V and J ends, which lost 7 bases and 9 bases, there was a span of 22 bases. The CDR3 is made up of 15 amino acids. DNA for the CDR3: TGTGCCAGCACCCCCGGGCTAGTTAGAGACGGTGAGCAGTTCTTC. As protein: CASTPGLVRDGEQFF.

CDR3 in DNA: TGTGCCAGCAGCTTCAACCAACCAGGGGGTACAGCTTTCTTT. It translates to CASSFNQPGGTAFF. The rearrangement links TRBV7-9 to TRBJ1-1; 7 bases fit TRBD1. CDR3 length equals 14 residues. The germline V gene encodes CDR1 SEHNR and CDR2 FQNEAQ (reference sequence). The ends lost 3 bases at V and 10 bases at J; junction bases unmatched: 11.

The V and J genes are TRBV6-5 and TRBJ2-7, with TRBD1 identical over 9 bases. The V gene's germline CDR1 is MNHEY and CDR2 SVGAGI. The CDR3 consists of 14 residues. J gave up 7 bases and V 6 bases, and 10 bases lay outside the gene matches. CDR3 sequence: CASRTRTGVREQYF. CDR3 coding DNA: TGTGCCAGCAGGACCCGGACAGGGGTGAGGGAGCAGTACTTC.

The table lists this clonotype with a few counts. The chain links TRBV12-3 or TRBV12-4 to TRBJ1-5, with D possibly TRBD1 on 5 matching bases. The CDR3 spans 14 residues. Trimming removed 4 bases from V and 3 bases from J, with 10 bases in between. The CDR3 sequence is CASSSGRVNQPQHF. As DNA, the CDR3 is TGTGCCAGCAGTTCGGGACGGGTCAATCAGCCCCAGCATTTT.

The chain has TRBV6-2 or TRBV6-3 and TRBJ1-1; no reliable D call. The length of the CDR3 is 15 residues. In germline, CDR1 is MNHEY, CDR2 SVGEGT. Trimming removed 2 bases from V and 6 bases from J, with 16 bases in between. The CDR3 is CASSYPAITPAEAFF. CDR3 nucleotide sequence: TGTGCCAGCAGTTACCCGGCCATTACACCGGCTGAAGCTTTCTTT.

The genes are TRBV20-1 and TRBJ2-7; D gene unclear. The germline V gene encodes CDR1 DFQATT and CDR2 SNEGSKA (reference sequence). Deletions cut 3 bases from V and 5 bases from J, with 11 bases between. CDR3 length: 12 amino acids. In nucleotides, the CDR3 is TGCAGTGCTAGGTCAGGTTCCCACGAGCAGTACTTC. Protein sequence: CSARSGSHEQYF.

The CDR3 DNA is TGTGCCAGCAGTTACTTGGGGGAGTCAGGATCACCCCTCCACTTT. Translated: CASSYLGESGSPLHF. The chain couples TRBV6-5 to TRBJ1-6; D possibly corresponds to TRBD1 (5 bases). The CDR3 sequence is 15 residues long. The V and J ends lost 1 base and 10 bases respectively, with 14 bases between them. Germline loops: CDR1 MNHEY, CDR2 SVGAGI.

CDR3 sequence: CSARLNSRGTDSYEQYF. CDR3 sequence (DNA): TGCAGTGCTAGACTGAACTCAAGAGGGACAGACTCCTACGAGCAGTACTTC. The chain links TRBV20-1 to TRBJ2-7, with 7 bases aligning to TRBD1. The V gene end was trimmed by 2 bases and the J gene end by 0 bases; junction bases not matched to a gene: 13. CDR1 is DFQATT and CDR2 is SNEGSKA in the germline V gene (reference sequence). This CDR3 has 17 amino acids.

The gene calls are TRBV6-2 or TRBV6-3 and TRBJ1-2; D call uncertain. The V gene lost 6 bases and the J gene lost 0 bases, with 8 bases spanning the gap. Germline V gives CDR1 MNHEY, CDR2 SVGEGT. CDR3 length equals 13 residues. CDR3 sequence (DNA): TGTGCCAGCAGCTCAGAGACTAACTATGGCTACACCTTC. Translation: CASSSETNYGYTF.

This clonotype was seen a handful of times. The V and J genes are TRBV6-2 or TRBV6-3 and TRBJ1-5; TRBD1 agrees at 8 bases. This CDR3 has 13 residues. Germline V CDR1 and CDR2: MNHEY, SVGEGT. With 4 bases clipped from V and 5 bases from J, the junction kept 1 base outside the gene matches. The CDR3 nucleotides read TGTGCCAGCAGTTTGACAGGGGATCAGCCCCAGCATTTT. Translated: CASSLTGDQPQHF.

The chain carries TRBV20-1 and TRBJ2-3; 7 bases map to TRBD1. Germline V gives CDR1 DFQATT, CDR2 SNEGSKA (reference sequence). V trimming: 6 bases; J trimming: 6 bases; junction bases outside the gene matches: 12. CDR3 length: 14 amino acids. CDR3: CSAPPRGREDTQYF. In DNA form, the CDR3 reads TGCAGTGCCCCCCCGAGGGGGCGCGAGGATACGCAGTATTTT.

This clonotype has a single count. The chain recombines TRBV18 with TRBJ2-1, with D possibly being TRBD1 (6 bases). CDR1 is KGHSH and CDR2 is LQKENI in the germline V gene. Trimming took 0 bases from V and 1 from J, leaving 10 bases between them. CDR3 length: 16 residues. The CDR3 spells CASSPPRTASYNEQFF. Written as DNA, the CDR3 is TGTGCCAGCTCACCACCACGGACAGCTTCCTACAATGAGCAGTTCTTC.

The V gene is TRBV29-1, the J gene TRBJ1-1; 7 nucleotides line up with TRBD1. CDR1 and CDR2 (germline): SQVTM, ANQGSEA. J was trimmed by 5 bases and V by 3 bases; bases with no gene match: 12. The CDR3 totals 15 residues. The CDR3 DNA reads TGCAGCGTTGATCCCAAAGGACAGGTTGTAACTGAAGCTTTCTTT. Amino acid sequence: CSVDPKGQVVTEAFF.

This clonotype occurred a few times. The gene calls are TRBV5-1 and TRBJ1-6; maybe TRBD1 (5 bases). From germline, CDR1 is SGHRS and CDR2 YFSETQ. V lost 4 bases and J lost 11, with 16 bases in between. CDR3 length: 14 residues. The CDR3 DNA reads TGCGCCAGCAGCCGGGGGACGGAGGGAGCACCCCTCCACTTT. This codes for CASSRGTEGAPLHF.

The genes are TRBV30 and TRBJ2-7; 12 positions agree with TRBD1. Losses at the gene ends were 3 bases for V and 3 bases for J; bases not matched to a gene: 9. The CDR3 loop spans 16 amino acids. The V gene's germline CDR1 is GTSNPN and CDR2 SVGIG (reference sequence). The CDR3 reads CAWSKMGQGAIYEQYF. The CDR3 DNA sequence: TGTGCCTGGAGCAAAATGGGACAGGGGGCCATCTACGAGCAGTACTTC.

The chain employs TRBV28 and TRBJ2-7; the D call may be TRBD1 or TRBD2 (5 bases each). The V and J ends lost 7 bases and 5 bases respectively, with 6 bases between them. The V gene's germline CDR1 is MDHEN and CDR2 SYDVKM. CDR3 length: 10 residues. The chain's CDR3 is CASMGDEQYF. The CDR3 DNA sequence: TGTGCCAGCATGGGGGACGAGCAGTACTTC.

This clonotype was seen only once. The chain couples TRBV7-9 to TRBJ2-6; either TRBD1 or TRBD2 may supply D (6 bases each). The CDR3 is 18 residues long. Trimming shortened V by 5 bases and J by 2 bases, and 19 bases separated the two germline ends. The germline gives CDR1 SEHNR, CDR2 FQNEAQ (reference sequence). CDR3 sequence: CASSPTGAGRAGANVLTF. The CDR3 nucleotides read TGTGCCAGCAGCCCTACGGGGGCAGGGCGAGCTGGGGCCAACGTCCTGACTTTC.

The chain links TRBV7-9 to TRBJ1-1; perhaps TRBD1 as D (5 bases). Germline assignment: CDR1 SEHNR and CDR2 FQNEAQ (reference sequence). The CDR3 covers 12 residues. The V end was cut by 8 bases, the J end by 0 bases, with 7 bases between. CDR3 region: CASGGMNTEAFF. CDR3 sequence (DNA): TGTGCCAGCGGGGGAATGAACACTGAAGCTTTCTTT.

The rearrangement joins TRBV20-1 to TRBJ2-7; no firm D call. Germline CDR1 DFQATT, CDR2 SNEGSKA (reference sequence). CDR3 length: 14 residues. DNA of the CDR3: TGCAGCGCCTTTTGGGCTGGAATGACCTACGAGCAGTACTTC. It encodes CSAFWAGMTYEQYF.

This clonotype has more than one count but fewer than ten. The V and J genes are TRBV27 and TRBJ2-7, with 7 positions matching TRBD1. The V gene's germline CDR1 is MNHEY and CDR2 SMNVEV (reference sequence). The V and J ends lost 4 bases and 0 bases, in that order; junction bases with no gene match: 6. The CDR3 is made up of 15 amino acids. The CDR3 region is CASSSPTGNSYEQYF. As DNA, the CDR3 is TGTGCCAGCAGTTCGCCGACAGGGAACTCCTACGAGCAGTACTTC.

The chain combines TRBV30 with TRBJ2-7; D may be TRBD2 (7 bases). Trimming removed 0 bases from V and 7 bases from J, with 19 bases in between. Germline-derived CDR1 and CDR2 are GTSNPN and SVGIG (reference sequence). The CDR3 spans 15 residues. The CDR3 loop reads CAWSVPGGRRGEQYF. Here the CDR3 DNA reads TGTGCCTGGAGTGTACCGGGGGGCCGAAGGGGGGAGCAGTACTTC.

The J gene is TRBJ2-5, the V gene TRBV6-5; possibly TRBD2 for D (11 bases). This CDR3 has 18 amino acids. The germline V gene encodes CDR1 MNHEY and CDR2 SVGAGI. V lost 2 bases to trimming and J lost 5 bases, with 24 bases between them. CDR3: CASSYDRGPSGGRETQYF. The CDR3, as DNA: TGTGCCAGCAGTTACGACAGGGGGCCTAGCGGGGGGCGGGAGACCCAGTACTTC.

The V gene is TRBV20-1, the J gene TRBJ2-7, with D unclear. V lost 3 bases, J lost 5 bases, and 5 bases lay in between. The CDR3 sequence is 10 residues long. The V gene's germline CDR1 is DFQATT and CDR2 SNEGSKA (reference sequence). CDR3 sequence: CSASAHEQYF. The CDR3 DNA reads TGCAGTGCTAGCGCGCACGAGCAGTACTTC.

The genes are TRBV19 and TRBJ1-1; D unresolved. The germline CDR1 and CDR2 sequences are LNHDA and SQIVND (reference sequence). The CDR3 totals 13 residues. The V end was cut by 5 bases, the J end by 4 bases, with 11 bases between. The CDR3 here is CASSSTVGTEAFF. The CDR3 nucleotides read TGTGCCAGTAGTTCAACAGTAGGCACTGAAGCTTTCTTT.

V gene TRBV20-1 combines with J gene TRBJ1-5, with D possibly matching TRBD1 (6 bases). Deletions cut 6 bases from V and 6 bases from J, with 27 bases between. Germline lookup yields CDR1 DFQATT and CDR2 SNEGSKA (reference sequence). The CDR3 is 17 residues long. This CDR3 is CSAGTSPGFGKSQPQHF. The CDR3 coding sequence is TGCAGTGCCGGGACATCACCGGGGTTCGGGAAGAGTCAGCCCCAGCATTTT.

The V and J genes are TRBV6-2 or TRBV6-3 and TRBJ2-7; the D gene is possibly TRBD1 (6 bases). This CDR3 is built from 14 residues. Trimming took 8 bases from V and 3 from J, leaving 17 bases between them. The germline V gene has CDR1 MNHEY and CDR2 SVGEGT. The CDR3 DNA reads TGTGCCAGCGGTAAAGACGGGACAATCTACGAGCAGTACTTC. It is translated as CASGKDGTIYEQYF.

CDR3 sequence (DNA): TGTGCCAGCAGCGAGGGTAAAAGACAGGGGTCGAGCACTGAAGCTTTCTTT. Encoded protein: CASSEGKRQGSSTEAFF. The chain has TRBV9 and TRBJ1-1, with 8 bases that match TRBD1. Looked up from germline, CDR1 is SGDLS and CDR2 is YYNGEE. This CDR3 spans 17 amino acids. Trimming at V came to 3 bases and at J to 4 bases, leaving 14 bases not matched to a gene.

The DNA for the CDR3 is TGCAGTGCTAGACAAAAACCGTGGGGCACAGATACGCAGTATTTT. Protein sequence: CSARQKPWGTDTQYF. The gene calls are TRBV20-1 and TRBJ2-3; D not resolved. The CDR3 is 15 amino acids. Trimming removed 2 bases from V and 1 base from J, with 13 bases in between. CDR1 is DFQATT and CDR2 is SNEGSKA in the germline V gene (reference sequence).